Presented here are 30 T cell receptor beta chains from one specimen sequenced in a study of a mutant IDH1 vaccine in newly diagnosed glioma. Sequencing used immunoSEQ multiplex PCR; TCRdb keeps in-frame clones, though not all of them. The repertoire holds 75,000 to 80,000 clones, 75% to 95% seen once, with 0.55% to 0.65% in the top ten. Their specific antigens are unknown. Stated time point: week 5, during vaccination. Doses of 300 ug of mutant IDH1 20-mer peptide were given with topical imiquimod. The input for sequencing was PBMCs, taken from a glioma patient whose treatment included an IDH1 peptide vaccine. The source of these receptors is a woman between 45 and 65 years old with glioma.

The genes are TRBV2 and TRBJ1-3; a weak D match, TRBD1 (6 bases). V lost 4 bases and J 4 bases, leaving 8 bases between the germline ends. CDR1 SNHLY and CDR2 FYNNEI come from the germline V gene. This CDR3 is built from 13 residues. This CDR3 is CASSGQEGNTIYF. The CDR3 DNA reads TGTGCCAGCAGTGGACAGGAGGGAAACACCATATATTTT.

The chain uses TRBV28 and TRBJ1-1; the D gene is possibly TRBD1 (6 bases). The CDR3 has 15 residues. V dropped 2 bases and J dropped 0 bases, with 10 bases sitting between them. Germline V CDR1 and CDR2: MDHEN, SYDVKM. CDR3 coding DNA: TGTGCCAGCAGTTTAGGAGGGGGACTGAACACTGAAGCTTTCTTT. Translated: CASSLGGGLNTEAFF.

V and J are TRBV28 and TRBJ2-5; 10 bases match TRBD2. V trimming: 5 bases; J trimming: 1 base; junction bases outside the gene matches: 7. Germline CDR1 and CDR2: MDHEN and SYDVKM. CDR3 size: 16 residues. The CDR3 spells CASSPFRLAGQETQYF. The CDR3 DNA follows: TGTGCCAGCAGTCCGTTTAGACTAGCGGGCCAAGAGACCCAGTACTTC. Combining the CDR3 with reference TRBV28 and TRBJ2-5 gives the whole variable domain DVKVTQSSRYLVKRTGEKVFLECVQDMDHENMFWYRQDPGLGLRLIYFSYDVKMKEKGDIPEGYSVSREKKERFSLILESASTNQTSMYLCASSPFRLAGQETQYFGPGTRLLVL.

Here the CDR3 reads CASSSREDRGHEKLFF. As DNA, the CDR3 is TGCGCCAGCAGCTCCCGGGAGGACAGGGGGCACGAAAAACTGTTTTTT. J is TRBJ1-4 and V is TRBV4-1, with 11 bases matching TRBD1. The CDR3 is 16 residues long. V gave up 5 bases and J gave up 8 bases; unmatched junction bases: 10. The germline V gene encodes CDR1 MGHRA and CDR2 YSYEKL.

This rearrangement joins TRBV29-1 to TRBJ2-1; D call uncertain. Germline-derived CDR1 and CDR2 are SQVTM and ANQGSEA. Trimming cost V 1 base and J 7 bases, with 2 bases left between them. The CDR3 consists of 10 residues. This CDR3 is CSVEVNEQFF. The CDR3 bases are TGCAGCGTTGAAGTGAATGAGCAGTTCTTC.

This clone showed up just a few times. CDR3 in DNA: TGTGCCAGTAAGAGGGGGAGGGAGACCCAAAACACTGAAGCTTTCTTT. Translated: CASKRGRETQNTEAFF. This chain joins TRBV19 and TRBJ1-1, with D maybe TRBD1 (6 bases). From germline, CDR1 is LNHDA and CDR2 SQIVND (reference sequence). The germline V and J ends were trimmed by 7 bases and 2 bases, with 20 bases remaining between them. The CDR3 spans 16 residues.

The chain links TRBV27 to TRBJ2-2; 9 bases align to TRBD1. This CDR3 spans 14 amino acids. Germline V gives CDR1 MNHEY, CDR2 SMNVEV (reference sequence). V trimming: 4 bases; J trimming: 7 bases; junction bases outside the gene matches: 4. CDR3 sequence reads: CASSSTGGHGELFF. CDR3 nucleotides: TGTGCCAGCAGTTCCACAGGGGGCCACGGGGAGCTGTTTTTT.

The CDR3 coding sequence is TGTGCCAGCAGTGAAGGTAGAGCGGGGGTAAACAATGAGCAGTTCTTC. Protein sequence: CASSEGRAGVNNEQFF. This chain uses TRBV2 with TRBJ2-1; 8 bases fit TRBD2. V was pared by 1 base and J by 5 bases, with 7 bases of the junction left unmatched. This CDR3 has 16 residues. Germline V gives CDR1 SNHLY, CDR2 FYNNEI.

The V call is TRBV5-4, the J call TRBJ2-1, with 7 bases aligning to TRBD2. With V trimmed by 4 bases and J by 4 bases, 11 bases remained unmatched. This CDR3 has 16 residues. CDR1 is SGHNT and CDR2 is YYREEE in the germline V gene (reference sequence). CDR3 loop: CASSHEPGLTYNEQFF. As DNA, the CDR3 is TGTGCCAGCAGCCATGAACCGGGACTAACATACAATGAGCAGTTCTTC.

The chain carries TRBV27 and TRBJ2-1; 7 bases are a match to TRBD2. The CDR3 totals 17 residues. The junction had 16 bases not matched to a gene; V was cut back by 7 bases and J by 4 bases. CDR1 is MNHEY, CDR2 SMNVEV, per germline (reference sequence). The CDR3 nucleotides are TGTGCCAGCACCTCCCTGGGGGGGGGTGGGGGGTACAATGAGCAGTTCTTC. Protein: CASTSLGGGGGYNEQFF.

A remark on this clone: This specimen includes other DNA sequences encoding the same CDR3. The chain has TRBV6-5 and TRBJ1-5; D ambiguous. CDR1 MNHEY and CDR2 SVGAGI come from the germline V gene. CDR3 size: 13 residues. Trimming stripped 6 bases from V and 0 bases from J, with 6 bases between. The CDR3 here is CASSYNSNQPQHF. As DNA, the CDR3 is TGTGCCAGCAGCTATAATAGCAATCAGCCCCAGCATTTT.

The gene calls are TRBV20-1 and TRBJ2-5; no clear D gene. Trimming shortened V by 7 bases and J by 1 base, and 7 bases separated the two germline ends. Germline CDR1 and CDR2: DFQATT and SNEGSKA (reference sequence). CDR3 size: 11 residues. CDR3 sequence (DNA): TGCAGTGTCATCCGCCAAGAGACCCAGTACTTC. Translated: CSVIRQETQYF.

The chain's CDR3 is CASSAPDRGRYGYTF. CDR3 nucleotides: TGTGCCAGCAGTGCCCCTGACAGGGGAAGGTATGGCTACACCTTC. The genes are TRBV6-6 and TRBJ1-2; 8 bases are shared with TRBD1. The V gene end was trimmed by 5 bases and the J gene end by 5 bases; junction bases not matched to a gene: 10. CDR1 and CDR2 (germline): MNHNY, SVGAGI (reference sequence). The CDR3 spans 15 residues.

This clone occurred a few times. J is TRBJ1-1 and V is TRBV28; a possible D gene is TRBD1 (5 bases). Trimming left V 3 bases short and J 10 bases short, with 12 bases between. The CDR3 spans 12 residues. The germline gives CDR1 MDHEN, CDR2 SYDVKM. CDR3 sequence: CASSFEGRAAFF. The CDR3 DNA reads as TGTGCCAGCAGTTTCGAGGGGAGGGCAGCTTTCTTT.

This chain joins TRBV25-1 and TRBJ2-1, with D perhaps TRBD1 (7 bases). Germline values: CDR1 MGHDK, CDR2 SYGVNS. Trimming stripped 6 bases from V and 8 bases from J, with 17 bases between. The CDR3 totals 14 residues. The CDR3 is CASRWSGGLDEQFF. In nucleotides, the CDR3 is TGTGCCAGCAGGTGGTCAGGGGGGCTGGATGAGCAGTTCTTC.

This chain uses TRBV9 with TRBJ2-2; 9 positions agree with TRBD2. Germline V gives CDR1 SGDLS, CDR2 YYNGEE. V lost 4 bases to trimming and J lost 6 bases; unmatched junction nucleotides: 16. There are 18 residues in the CDR3. CDR3: CASSSQVAGGPGAGELFF. CDR3 sequence (DNA): TGTGCCAGCAGCTCCCAGGTCGCGGGAGGGCCGGGGGCCGGGGAGCTGTTTTTT.

This clone was counted once. V and J are TRBV4-1 and TRBJ2-3, with 8 bases fitting TRBD1. Germline assignment: CDR1 MGHRA and CDR2 YSYEKL. The CDR3 is 19 residues long. V shed 4 bases and J 3 bases; nucleotides not matched to a gene: 18. CDR3 in DNA: TGCGCCAGCAGCCGAGATATGGGAGGCAGGGGGCTGGAGACAGATACGCAGTATTTT. Its protein product is CASSRDMGGRGLETDTQYF.

The rearrangement uses TRBV19 and TRBJ2-5, with D perhaps TRBD1 (5 bases). Trimming left V 3 bases short and J 2 bases short, with 16 bases between. The CDR3 runs to 16 residues. From germline, CDR1 is LNHDA and CDR2 SQIVND (reference sequence). CDR3 region: CASSMKGPKQQETQYF. Written as DNA, the CDR3 is TGTGCCAGTAGTATGAAGGGGCCCAAGCAACAAGAGACCCAGTACTTC.

This clone was observed a few times. The rearrangement joins TRBV6-5 to TRBJ2-5; perhaps TRBD1 as D (6 bases). CDR3 size: 13 residues. Germline-derived CDR1 and CDR2 are MNHEY and SVGAGI. Deletions cut 5 bases from V and 5 bases from J, with 12 bases between. CDR3 loop: CASSPGAMETQYF. CDR3 DNA sequence: TGTGCCAGCAGTCCAGGGGCGATGGAGACCCAGTACTTC.

The chain is built from TRBV11-3 and TRBJ2-1, with 9 bases that match TRBD1. CDR3 size: 15 residues. CDR1 SGHNT and CDR2 YENEEA come from the germline V gene. With V trimmed by 5 bases and J by 6 bases, 8 bases remained unmatched. The CDR3 coding sequence is TGTGCCAGCAGCCCGCCGGGACAGGGCGGCAATGAGCAGTTCTTC. It is translated as CASSPPGQGGNEQFF.

The chain joins TRBV19 to TRBJ2-5, with TRBD2 as a possible D gene (5 bases). The V gene lost 9 bases and the J gene lost 2 bases, with 19 bases spanning the gap. This CDR3 region has 15 residues. CDR1 LNHDA and CDR2 SQIVND come from the germline V gene (reference sequence). For the CDR3, the DNA is TGTGCCAGCTCCATCTCCGTGGACTGGCAAGAGACCCAGTACTTC. The encoded protein is CASSISVDWQETQYF.

The chain uses TRBV5-1 and TRBJ1-4; 8 nucleotides align to TRBD1. Germline CDR1 is SGHRS and CDR2 is YFSETQ. V shed 4 bases, J shed 3 bases, and the junction held 5 bases outside the gene matches. The CDR3 loop spans 15 amino acids. The CDR3 here is CASSPGTGPNEKLFF. CDR3 nucleotides: TGCGCCAGCAGCCCGGGGACAGGACCTAATGAAAAACTGTTTTTT.

The chain joins TRBV6-1 to TRBJ1-1; a weak D match, TRBD1 (5 bases). The CDR3 covers 13 residues. Germline lookup yields CDR1 MNHNS and CDR2 SASEGT. Trimming left V 4 bases short and J 3 bases short, with 9 bases between. The CDR3 region has the DNA TGTGCCAGCAGTGGGCGAGGGGACACTGAAGCTTTCTTT. It yields the protein CASSGRGDTEAFF.

The V and J genes are TRBV5-5 and TRBJ1-6, with 9 bases fitting TRBD1. The J segment lost 14 bases and the V segment lost 2 bases, leaving 8 bases of the junction unmatched. Germline CDR1 SGHKS, CDR2 YYEKEE (reference sequence). The CDR3 is made up of 14 amino acids. The CDR3 nucleotides read TGTGCCAGCAGCTTCGGGACAGGGAATGAAGCCCTCCACTTT. Protein: CASSFGTGNEALHF.

This chain joins TRBV10-1 and TRBJ2-7, with no clear D. The CDR3 sequence is 14 residues long. The germline CDR1 and CDR2 sequences are WNHNN and SYGVQD (reference sequence). V lost 4 bases and J lost 0, with 10 bases in between. The CDR3 DNA follows: TGCGCCAGCAGTGCTTCCGGGCTCTCCTACGAGCAGTACTTC. Residues: CASSASGLSYEQYF.

The V call is TRBV9, the J call TRBJ2-1, with 7 positions matching TRBD2. V gave up 0 bases and J gave up 10 bases; unmatched junction bases: 10. Germline V gene lookup returns CDR1 SGDLS and CDR2 YYNGEE. The CDR3 contains 15 residues. CDR3 sequence (DNA): TGTGCCAGCAGCGTAGTTCCTAGCGGCGAAGGGGAGCAGTTCTTC. It codes for CASSVVPSGEGEQFF.

V and J are TRBV25-1 and TRBJ1-3; possibly TRBD1 for D (6 bases). From germline, CDR1 is MGHDK and CDR2 SYGVNS. The V and J ends lost 4 bases and 7 bases respectively, with 14 bases between them. CDR3 length equals 14 residues. The CDR3 spells CASSASGVTNTIYF. For the CDR3, the DNA is TGTGCCAGCAGTGCTTCAGGGGTCACCAACACCATATATTTT.

This chain joins TRBV9 and TRBJ2-3; no clear D gene. Germline CDR1 is SGDLS and CDR2 is YYNGEE. The CDR3 consists of 16 residues. V was clipped by 0 bases and J by 6 bases, with 17 bases between them. CDR3 loop: CASSVGDSPPMDTQYF. DNA of the CDR3: TGTGCCAGCAGCGTAGGGGATAGCCCCCCTATGGATACGCAGTATTTT. Supplemented by reference TRBV9 and TRBJ2-3, the full variable domain reads DSGVTQTPKHLITATGQRVTLRCSPRSGDLSVYWYQQSLDQGLQFLIQYYNGEERAKGNILERFSAQQFPDLHSELNLSSLELGDSALYFCASSVGDSPPMDTQYFGPGTRLTVL.

The chain uses TRBV10-1 and TRBJ2-3, with D unclear. The CDR3 has 13 residues. Between the trimmed V and J ends, which lost 6 bases and 0 bases, there was a span of 7 bases. CDR1 and CDR2 from the germline V gene are WNHNN and SYGVQD (reference sequence). The CDR3 loop is CASRKRSTDTQYF. DNA of the CDR3: TGCGCCAGCAGGAAGCGTAGCACAGATACGCAGTATTTT.

This chain joins TRBV6-5 and TRBJ2-1; 15 bases fit TRBD2. CDR1 is MNHEY, CDR2 SVGAGI, per germline. The CDR3 sequence is 15 residues long. V lost 6 bases, J lost 9 bases, and 6 bases stayed unmatched. The CDR3 DNA is TGTGCCAGCAGCCAAGGGACTAGCGGGAGGAGTGAGCAGTTCTTC. Its translation is CASSQGTSGRSEQFF.